This T cell receptor beta chain appears in the sequencing data of a study of tumor-infiltrating lymphocytes in oesophageal squamous cell carcinoma. TCRdb re-derived calls from the PCR reads in MiXCR, one entry per CDR3 protein. The sample holds 10,000 to 15,000 distinct CDR3 sequences, roughly 54% seen once. The V gene's germline CDR1 is SGHVS and CDR2 FNYEAQ. The CDR3 loop spans 17 amino acids. The specimen sequenced was esophageal tumor tissue. V gene TRBV7-6 combines with J gene TRBJ2-5; 9 bases line up with TRBD1. The J call may be in error: the DNA end matches TRBJ2-1 better. The clonotype originates from a male donor with esophageal squamous cell carcinoma. For the CDR3, the DNA is TGTGCCAGCAGCTTAGTTACCGGGACAGGGATCCCCTACGAGCAGTTCTTC. This codes for CASSLVTGTGIPYEQFF.